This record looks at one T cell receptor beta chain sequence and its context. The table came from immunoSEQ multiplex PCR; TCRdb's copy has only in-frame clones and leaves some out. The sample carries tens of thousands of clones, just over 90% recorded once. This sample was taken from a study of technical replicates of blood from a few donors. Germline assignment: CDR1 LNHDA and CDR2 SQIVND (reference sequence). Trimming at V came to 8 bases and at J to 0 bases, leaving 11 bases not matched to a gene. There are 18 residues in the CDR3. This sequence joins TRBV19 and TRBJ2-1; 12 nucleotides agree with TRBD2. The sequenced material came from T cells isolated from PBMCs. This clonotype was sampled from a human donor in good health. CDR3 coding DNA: TGTGCCAGTGCTAGACTAGCGGGAGCCGGAAGCTCCTACAATGAGCAGTTCTTC. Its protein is CASARLAGAGSSYNEQFF.